This TCR beta chain came from a study of T cells after yellow fever vaccination. V lost 5 bases, J lost 4 bases, and 18 bases lay in between. The V gene's germline CDR1 is GTSNPN and CDR2 SVGIG (reference sequence). This CDR3 spans 14 amino acids. TCRdb itself ran the 5' RACE reads through MiXCR, one entry per CDR3 protein. The data show about 550,000 distinct CDR3 sequences, with 19% seen just once and 14% held by the top ten. This TCR was recovered from a man aged 30-40 years who received the YFV17D yellow fever vaccine. V gene TRBV30 combines with J gene TRBJ2-7, with D maybe TRBD1 (5 bases). The sequencing used PBMCs, collected 15 days after the yellow fever booster vaccination. The CDR3 reads CAWSSRDGSYEQYF. The CDR3 nucleotides are TGTGCCTGGTCCTCCAGGGATGGGTCGTACGAGCAGTACTTC.